What follows is one T cell receptor beta chain and its context. Its antigen remains unidentified. This sample is drawn from a study of shared clonotypes between healthy human individuals. TCRdb's table, derived via immunoSEQ multiplex PCR, lists solely in-frame clones and lacks some. The repertoire holds nearly 1 million clones, approximately 80% seen once, with about 1.5% in the top ten. Overall study results and limits: Naive subsets generally had larger estimated richness than memory subsets.

The sequence was obtained from a man aged 18 to 35 in good health. The specimen was memory CD4+ T cells sorted from blood. Subset reported: CD45RA-negative fraction.

The CDR3 loop reads CASSVGASGRWNEQFF. CDR3 nucleotide sequence: TGTGCCAGCAGCGTAGGTGCTAGCGGGAGATGGAATGAGCAGTTCTTC. The V and J genes are TRBV9 and TRBJ2-1; 10 bases are shared with TRBD2. The junction had 7 bases not matched to a gene; V was cut back by 0 bases and J by 7 bases. The CDR3 extends over 16 amino acids. Germline CDR1 reads SGDLS; CDR2 reads YYNGEE.